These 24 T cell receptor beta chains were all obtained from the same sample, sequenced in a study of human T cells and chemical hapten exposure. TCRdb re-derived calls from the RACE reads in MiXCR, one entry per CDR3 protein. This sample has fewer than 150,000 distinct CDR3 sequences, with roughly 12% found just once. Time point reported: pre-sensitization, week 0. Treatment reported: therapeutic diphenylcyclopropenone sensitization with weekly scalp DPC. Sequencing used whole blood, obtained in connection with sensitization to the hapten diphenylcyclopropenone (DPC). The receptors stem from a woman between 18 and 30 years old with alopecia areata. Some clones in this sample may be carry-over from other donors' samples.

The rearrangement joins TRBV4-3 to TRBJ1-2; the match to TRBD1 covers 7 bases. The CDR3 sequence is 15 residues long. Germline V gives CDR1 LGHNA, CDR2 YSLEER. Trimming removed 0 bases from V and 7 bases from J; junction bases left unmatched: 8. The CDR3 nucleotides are TGCGCCAGCAGCCAAGATGGGACAGTTCTCTCTGGCTACACCTTC. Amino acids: CASSQDGTVLSGYTF.

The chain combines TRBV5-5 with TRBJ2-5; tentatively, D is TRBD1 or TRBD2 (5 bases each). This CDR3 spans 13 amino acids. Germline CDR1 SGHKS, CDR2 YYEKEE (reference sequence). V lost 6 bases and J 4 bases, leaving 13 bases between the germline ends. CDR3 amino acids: CASTRDRRETQYF. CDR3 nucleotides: TGTGCCAGCACCCGGGACCGAAGAGAGACCCAGTACTTC.

Here the CDR3 reads CASSLVGEGNQPQHF. DNA of the CDR3: TGTGCCAGCAGCTTGGTAGGGGAGGGCAATCAGCCCCAGCATTTT. The rearrangement links TRBV5-8 to TRBJ1-5; D possibly corresponds to TRBD1 (5 bases). The V end lost 0 bases, the J end lost 2 bases, and 9 bases lay between the germline ends. Germline V gene lookup returns CDR1 SGHTS and CDR2 YDEGEE. The CDR3 contains 15 residues.

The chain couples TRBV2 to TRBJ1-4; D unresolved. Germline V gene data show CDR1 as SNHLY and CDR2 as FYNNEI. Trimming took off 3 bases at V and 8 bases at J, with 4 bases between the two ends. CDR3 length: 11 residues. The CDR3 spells CASSEVEKLFF. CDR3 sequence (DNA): TGTGCCAGCAGTGAGGTGGAAAAACTGTTTTTT.

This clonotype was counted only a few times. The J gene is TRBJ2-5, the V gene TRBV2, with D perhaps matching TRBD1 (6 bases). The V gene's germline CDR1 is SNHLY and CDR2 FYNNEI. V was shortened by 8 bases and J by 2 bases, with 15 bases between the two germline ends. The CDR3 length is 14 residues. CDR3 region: CASELDGTQETQYF. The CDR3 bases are TGTGCCAGCGAACTTGACGGGACACAAGAGACCCAGTACTTC.

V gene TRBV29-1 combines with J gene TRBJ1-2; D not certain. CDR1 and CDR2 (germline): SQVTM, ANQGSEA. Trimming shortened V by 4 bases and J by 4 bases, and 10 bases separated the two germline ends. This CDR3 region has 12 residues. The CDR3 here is CSVGLAGYGYTF. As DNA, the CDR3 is TGCAGCGTTGGACTGGCTGGCTATGGCTACACCTTC.

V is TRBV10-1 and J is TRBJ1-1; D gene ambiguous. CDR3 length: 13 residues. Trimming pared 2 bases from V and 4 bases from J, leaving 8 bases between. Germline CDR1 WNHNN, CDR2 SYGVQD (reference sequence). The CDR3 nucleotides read TGCGCCAGCAGTGAGCAGGTGGGCACTGAAGCTTTCTTT. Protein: CASSEQVGTEAFF.

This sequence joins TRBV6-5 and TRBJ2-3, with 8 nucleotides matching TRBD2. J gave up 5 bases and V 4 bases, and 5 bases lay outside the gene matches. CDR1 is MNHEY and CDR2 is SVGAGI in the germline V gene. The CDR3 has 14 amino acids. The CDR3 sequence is CASSSGGLRDTQYF. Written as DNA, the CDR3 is TGTGCCAGCAGTTCGGGGGGGCTGAGAGATACGCAGTATTTT.

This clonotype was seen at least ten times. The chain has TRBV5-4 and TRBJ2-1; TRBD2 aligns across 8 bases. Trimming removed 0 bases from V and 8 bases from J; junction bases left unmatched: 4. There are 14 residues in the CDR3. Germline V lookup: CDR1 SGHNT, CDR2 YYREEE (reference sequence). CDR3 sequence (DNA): TGTGCCAGCAGCTTGGCGGGGGGGCTGGATGAGCAGTTCTTC. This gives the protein CASSLAGGLDEQFF.

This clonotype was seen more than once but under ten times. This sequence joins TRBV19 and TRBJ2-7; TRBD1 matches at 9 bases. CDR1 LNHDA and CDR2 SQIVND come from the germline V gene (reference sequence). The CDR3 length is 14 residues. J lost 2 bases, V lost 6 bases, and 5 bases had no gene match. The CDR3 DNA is TGTGCCAGTAGCCAGACAGGGGGAACCTACGAGCAGTACTTC. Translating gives CASSQTGGTYEQYF.

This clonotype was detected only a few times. CDR3 region: CATRSGRYSGNTIYF. The CDR3 DNA follows: TGTGCCACCAGGAGCGGACGGTACTCTGGAAACACCATATATTTT. This chain joins TRBV15 and TRBJ1-3, with D uncertain. Germline V gene data show CDR1 as LNHNV and CDR2 as YYDKDF (reference sequence). The CDR3 sequence is 15 residues long. Deletions cut 6 bases from V and 0 bases from J, with 12 bases between.

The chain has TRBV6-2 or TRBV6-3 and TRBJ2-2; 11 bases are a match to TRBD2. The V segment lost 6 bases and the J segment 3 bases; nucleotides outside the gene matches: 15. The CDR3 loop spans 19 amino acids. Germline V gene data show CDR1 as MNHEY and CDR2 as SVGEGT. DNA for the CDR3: TGTGCCAGCAGAAGGGGACTAGCGGAGGCACCTACATACACCGGGGAGCTGTTTTTT. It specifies CASRRGLAEAPTYTGELFF.

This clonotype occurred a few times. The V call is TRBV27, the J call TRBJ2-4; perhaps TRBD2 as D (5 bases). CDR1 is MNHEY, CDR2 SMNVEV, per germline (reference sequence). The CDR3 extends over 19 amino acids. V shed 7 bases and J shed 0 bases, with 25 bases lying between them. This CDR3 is CASTSSGGGSPLAKNIQYF. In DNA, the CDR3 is TGTGCCAGCACCTCGTCCGGCGGAGGAAGTCCTTTAGCCAAAAACATTCAGTACTTC.

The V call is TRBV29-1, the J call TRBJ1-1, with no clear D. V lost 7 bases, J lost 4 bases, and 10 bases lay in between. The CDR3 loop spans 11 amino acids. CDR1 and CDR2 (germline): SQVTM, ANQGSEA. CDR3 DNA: TGCAGCGGGGCCGTGGGCACTGAAGCTTTCTTT. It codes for CSGAVGTEAFF.

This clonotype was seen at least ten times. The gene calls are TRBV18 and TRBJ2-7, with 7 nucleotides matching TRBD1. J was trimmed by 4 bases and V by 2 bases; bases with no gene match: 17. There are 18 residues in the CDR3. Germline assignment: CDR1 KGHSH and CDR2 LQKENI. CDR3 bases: TGTGCCAGCTCACCATACCCTCAAAGGGGGCGGTTAGTTTACGAGCAGTACTTC. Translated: CASSPYPQRGRLVYEQYF.

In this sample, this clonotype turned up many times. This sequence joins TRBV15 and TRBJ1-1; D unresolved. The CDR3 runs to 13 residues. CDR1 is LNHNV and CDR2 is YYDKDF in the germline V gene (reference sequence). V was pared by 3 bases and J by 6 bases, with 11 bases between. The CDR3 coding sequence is TGTGCCACCAGCAGGGTCTCGGGCCCTGAAGCTTTCTTT. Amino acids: CATSRVSGPEAFF.

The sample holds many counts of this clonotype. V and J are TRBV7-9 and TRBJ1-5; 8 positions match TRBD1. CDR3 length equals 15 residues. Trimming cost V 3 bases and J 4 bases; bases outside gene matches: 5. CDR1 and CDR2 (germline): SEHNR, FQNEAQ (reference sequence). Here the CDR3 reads CASSFDRGVNQPQHF. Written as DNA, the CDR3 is TGTGCCAGCAGCTTCGACAGGGGAGTAAATCAGCCCCAGCATTTT.

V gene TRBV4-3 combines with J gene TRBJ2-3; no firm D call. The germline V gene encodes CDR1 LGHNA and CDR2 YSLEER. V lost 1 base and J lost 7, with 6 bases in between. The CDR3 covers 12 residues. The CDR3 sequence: CASSQGPNTQYF. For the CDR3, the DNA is TGCGCCAGCAGCCAAGGACCAAATACGCAGTATTTT.

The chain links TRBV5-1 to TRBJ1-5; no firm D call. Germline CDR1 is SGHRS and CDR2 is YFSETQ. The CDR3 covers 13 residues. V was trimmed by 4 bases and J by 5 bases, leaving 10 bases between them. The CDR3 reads CASSTGPDQPQHF. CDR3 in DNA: TGCGCCAGCAGCACCGGGCCTGATCAGCCCCAGCATTTT.

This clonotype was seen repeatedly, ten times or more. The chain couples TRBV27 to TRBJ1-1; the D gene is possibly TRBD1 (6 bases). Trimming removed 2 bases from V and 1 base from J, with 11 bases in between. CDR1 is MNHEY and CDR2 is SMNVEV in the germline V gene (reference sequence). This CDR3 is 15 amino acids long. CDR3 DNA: TGTGCCAGCAGTTTAACTGTGGGGGCGAACACTGAAGCTTTCTTT. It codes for CASSLTVGANTEAFF.

The CDR3 nucleotides are TGCGCCAGCAGCCAAGTTTCTTTTAGAGATACGCAGTATTTT. Translating gives CASSQVSFRDTQYF. The gene calls are TRBV4-3 and TRBJ2-3; D gene unclear. Between the trimmed V and J ends, which lost 1 base and 5 bases, there was a span of 10 bases. Germline V gives CDR1 LGHNA, CDR2 YSLEER. This CDR3 is built from 14 residues.

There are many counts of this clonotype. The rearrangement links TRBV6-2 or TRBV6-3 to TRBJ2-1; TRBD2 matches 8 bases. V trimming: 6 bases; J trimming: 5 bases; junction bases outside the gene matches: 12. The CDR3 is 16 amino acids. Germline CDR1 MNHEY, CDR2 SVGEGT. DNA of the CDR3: TGTGCCAGCAGGGGGGCCGGGACTAGATTACACAATGAGCAGTTCTTC. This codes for CASRGAGTRLHNEQFF.

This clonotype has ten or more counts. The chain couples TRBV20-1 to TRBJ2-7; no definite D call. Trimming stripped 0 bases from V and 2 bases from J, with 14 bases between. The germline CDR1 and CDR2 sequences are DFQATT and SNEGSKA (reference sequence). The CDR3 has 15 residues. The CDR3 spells CSAREVAGRPYEQYF. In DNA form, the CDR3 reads TGCAGTGCTAGAGAGGTGGCAGGAAGGCCCTACGAGCAGTACTTC.

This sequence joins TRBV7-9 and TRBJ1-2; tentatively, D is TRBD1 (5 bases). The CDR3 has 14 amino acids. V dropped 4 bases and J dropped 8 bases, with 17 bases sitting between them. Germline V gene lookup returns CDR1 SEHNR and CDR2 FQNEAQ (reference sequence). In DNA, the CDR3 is TGTGCCAGCAGCTCCGGGAGCAGGGTCCCGGGCTACACCTTC. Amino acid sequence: CASSSGSRVPGYTF. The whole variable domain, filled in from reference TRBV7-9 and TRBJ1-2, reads DTGVSQNPRHKITKRGQNVTFRCDPISEHNRLYWYRQTLGQGPEFLTYFQNEAQLEKSRLLSDRFSAERPKGSFSTLEIQRTEQGDSAMYLCASSSGSRVPGYTFGSGTRLTVV.